Reported below is one T cell receptor (beta chain). This specimen comes from a study of T cells in Graves' hyperthyroidism and ophthalmopathy. V gave up 6 bases and J gave up 8 bases, with 19 bases separating them. Germline V gene data show CDR1 as MGHRA and CDR2 as YSYEKL. The CDR3 length is 15 residues. RNA transcripts served as the template for amplifying TCR beta CDR3 regions. First-round RT-PCR targeting the TCR CDR3 was performed with the HTBI primer set. TCRdb itself ran the multiplex PCR reads through MiXCR, one entry per CDR3 protein. The repertoire consists of about 400,000 distinct CDR3 sequences, with roughly 13% occurring once and the leading ten covering roughly 9.2%.

The specimen was blood. V and J are TRBV4-1 and TRBJ1-4; maybe TRBD1 (5 bases). The receptor was isolated from a woman between 18 and 30 years old with Graves' hyperthyroidism. The CDR3 region is CASSSLGLRGEKLFF. CDR3 nucleotides: TGCGCCAGCAGTTCGTTGGGACTGAGAGGAGAAAAACTGTTTTTT.